This TCR beta chain was recovered during a study of shared clonotypes between healthy human individuals. On this clone itself: Distinct nucleotide sequences in the sample also encode this CDR3.

The protocol was immunoSEQ multiplex PCR, while the TCRdb copy is restricted to in-frame clones and leaves out a portion. The sample records 1.4 million to 1.5 million clones, about 96% being singletons. Only Caucasian adults living in Nashville, Tennessee made up the donor group. With 1 base removed from V and 2 bases from J, the gap between germline ends came to 9 bases. Germline V gives CDR1 SGHRS, CDR2 YFSETQ. The CDR3 extends over 14 amino acids. The sequenced sample consisted of naive CD4+ T cells sorted from blood. The subset denotes: CD45RA+ positively selected. The receptor was isolated from a man aged 25-45 years in good health. The chain carries TRBV5-1 and TRBJ2-5; a weak D match, TRBD1 (6 bases). This CDR3 is CASSLTGLQETQYF. The CDR3 coding sequence is TGCGCCAGCAGCTTGACAGGGCTGCAAGAGACCCAGTACTTC.